The 26 T cell receptor beta chains presented below share a single source sample, sequenced in a study of human T cells and chemical hapten exposure (dated by TCRdb to about 2021). Per the publication, the time point label means: patch test 3, about 24 weeks after DPC sensitization. This specimen's treatment or condition label, interpreted: therapeutic diphenylcyclopropenone sensitization with weekly scalp DPC. Receptors were amplified or captured by RACE. Instrument used: NextSeq 500. TCRdb took the public reads, trimmed them with fastp at Q25, ran MiXCR for clone calling and kept in-frame beta chains. Under each unique CDR3 protein, matching rows form one entry showing the most common genes and DNA. The sample has some 96,000 distinct CDR3 sequences on record, about 28% of them singletons. The ten largest clones add up to 10% to 13% of the sample. The sequenced sample was whole blood, obtained in connection with sensitization to the hapten diphenylcyclopropenone (DPC). The origin of the receptors is a man in his forties with alopecia areata. Some clones in this sample may be carry-over from other donors' samples.

The chain joins TRBV12-3 or TRBV12-4 to TRBJ2-5; 8 bases fit TRBD1. The CDR3 is made up of 14 amino acids. The V gene end was trimmed by 6 bases and the J gene end by 5 bases; junction bases not matched to a gene: 8. In nucleotides, the CDR3 is TGTGCCAGCAGGTGGACAGGGCAGTCTGAGACCCAGTACTTC. This translates into CASRWTGQSETQYF.

The chain's CDR3 is CASSLRDSNQPQHF. As DNA, the CDR3 is TGTGCCAGCAGTTTAAGGGACAGCAATCAGCCCCAGCATTTT. This chain joins TRBV12-3 or TRBV12-4 and TRBJ1-5, with D possibly being TRBD1 (5 bases). CDR3 length: 14 residues. The ends were cut back, 2 bases at V and 1 base at J, with 6 bases in the middle.

This clonotype showed up just a few times. The chain links TRBV20-1 to TRBJ2-4; the match to TRBD1 covers 7 bases. The CDR3 spans 14 residues. Per the germline V gene, CDR1 is DFQATT and CDR2 is SNEGSKA (reference sequence). With V trimmed by 4 bases and J by 2 bases, 5 bases remained unmatched. CDR3 DNA: TGCAGTGCTAAACTGGGACAGACCAAAAACATTCAGTACTTC. Translating it yields CSAKLGQTKNIQYF.

The chain uses TRBV27 and TRBJ2-3, with D perhaps matching TRBD2 (6 bases). V was cut by 5 bases and J by 0 bases, with 21 bases left in between. Germline values: CDR1 MNHEY, CDR2 SMNVEV (reference sequence). This CDR3 comprises 18 residues. CDR3 region: CASSHRISSGTSTDTQYF. For the CDR3, the DNA is TGTGCCAGCAGTCATCGAATCAGTAGCGGTACTAGCACAGATACGCAGTATTTT.

The chain uses TRBV20-1 and TRBJ2-7; D may be TRBD1 (5 bases). Germline assignment: CDR1 DFQATT and CDR2 SNEGSKA (reference sequence). V was pared by 3 bases and J by 1 base, with 16 bases between. The CDR3 totals 15 residues. CDR3 sequence (DNA): TGCAGTGCTAGCACGTCGACAGTGATTTCCTACGAGCAGTACTTC. This encodes CSASTSTVISYEQYF.

This clonotype has just a few counts. The rearrangement uses TRBV20-1 and TRBJ2-3, with 10 positions matching TRBD2. Trimming removed 6 bases from V and 5 bases from J; junction bases left unmatched: 8. CDR1 and CDR2 from the germline V gene are DFQATT and SNEGSKA (reference sequence). CDR3 length: 14 amino acids. CDR3 sequence (DNA): TGCAGTGCGTTGAAGCTAGCGGGAGTAGATACGCAGTATTTT. It is translated as CSALKLAGVDTQYF.

This clonotype was observed a few times. The chain links TRBV6-2 or TRBV6-3 to TRBJ2-7, with D maybe TRBD2 (5 bases). CDR3 length equals 12 residues. Germline V gene data show CDR1 as MNHEY and CDR2 as SVGEGT. The V end was cut by 3 bases, the J end by 5 bases, with 8 bases between. As DNA, the CDR3 is TGTGCCAGCAGTTATCTCGGGAACGAGCAGTACTTC. This sequence encodes CASSYLGNEQYF.

This clonotype was found a few times. The chain has TRBV7-2 and TRBJ2-7, with D maybe TRBD2 (5 bases). From germline, CDR1 is SGHTA and CDR2 FQGNSA. Trimming took off 1 base at V and 7 bases at J, with 17 bases between the two ends. The CDR3 runs 15 residues. CDR3 residues: CASSLGSPRVREQYF. The DNA of the CDR3 is TGTGCCAGCAGCTTAGGCTCCCCGAGGGTGAGGGAGCAGTACTTC.

This clonotype was picked up a small number of times. Here the CDR3 DNA reads TGTGCCAGCAGTAGGAGACCTGGGTCCGAAGCCTACGAGCAGTACTTC. Translating gives CASSRRPGSEAYEQYF. The V gene is TRBV6-5, the J gene TRBJ2-7; D not resolved. V gave up 5 bases and J gave up 2 bases, with 19 bases separating them. Germline lookup yields CDR1 MNHEY and CDR2 SVGAGI. The CDR3 spans 16 residues.

This clonotype was observed a few times. CDR3 DNA sequence: TGTGCCAGCACCGGACAGGGTGTGTCGACCATATATTTT. This translates into CASTGQGVSTIYF. The rearrangement links TRBV6-1 to TRBJ1-3; 8 bases are a match to TRBD1. V was clipped by 7 bases and J by 10 bases; unmatched bases: 9. This CDR3 spans 13 amino acids. Germline CDR1 is MNHNS and CDR2 is SASEGT.

The chain links TRBV6-1 to TRBJ2-7; D might be TRBD1 or TRBD2, each matching 5 bases. The CDR3 is 15 amino acids. Germline CDR1 MNHNS, CDR2 SASEGT. Trimming removed 0 bases from V and 1 base from J, with 10 bases in between. The CDR3 DNA reads as TGTGCCAGCAGTGAAGCGAGGGCAGGGTCCTACGAGCAGTACTTC. It encodes CASSEARAGSYEQYF.

The genes are TRBV6-6 and TRBJ2-7, with 8 bases aligning to TRBD2. The CDR3 extends over 16 amino acids. The V gene's germline CDR1 is MNHNY and CDR2 SVGAGI (reference sequence). The trim removed 6 bases at V and 1 base at J, leaving 11 bases unmatched. CDR3 nucleotide sequence: TGTGCCAGCAGCCCACTGATGGCGGGAGGTTCCTACGAGCAGTACTTC. Translated, it gives CASSPLMAGGSYEQYF.

This chain links TRBV7-2 with TRBJ2-1; no reliable D call. Germline lookup yields CDR1 SGHTA and CDR2 FQGNSA. The CDR3 spans 15 residues. Trimming pared 1 base from V and 7 bases from J, leaving 14 bases between. The CDR3 region is CASSLGPSPPNEQFF. In DNA, the CDR3 is TGTGCCAGCAGCTTAGGACCATCCCCCCCAAATGAGCAGTTCTTC.

This clonotype showed up just a few times. V and J are TRBV3-1 and TRBJ2-6; D uncertain. With 3 bases removed from V and 0 bases from J, the gap between germline ends came to 9 bases. This CDR3 is 16 amino acids long. The germline V gene encodes CDR1 LGHDT and CDR2 YNNKEL (reference sequence). CDR3 sequence: CASSHQRPSGANVLTF. In nucleotides, the CDR3 is TGTGCCAGCAGCCACCAACGCCCCTCTGGGGCCAACGTCCTGACTTTC.

The CDR3 is CSASDLLAASTDTQYF. The CDR3 DNA reads TGCAGTGCTAGTGATCTTCTAGCGGCTAGCACAGATACGCAGTATTTT. V is TRBV20-1 and J is TRBJ2-3; 7 bases are shared with TRBD2. CDR1 is DFQATT, CDR2 SNEGSKA, per germline (reference sequence). The CDR3 contains 16 residues. With V trimmed by 3 bases and J by 0 bases, 9 bases remained unmatched.

The chain links TRBV14 to TRBJ1-2, with D possibly being TRBD1 (6 bases). The CDR3 extends over 14 amino acids. The V gene lost 3 bases and the J gene lost 2 bases, with 10 bases spanning the gap. Germline CDR1 is SGHDN and CDR2 is FVKESK. CDR3 loop: CASSQWDKNYGYTF. Here the CDR3 DNA reads TGTGCCAGCAGCCAGTGGGACAAGAACTATGGCTACACCTTC. Based on the CDR3 plus reference TRBV14 and TRBJ1-2, the full variable domain is EAGVTQFPSHSVIEKGQTVTLRCDPISGHDNLYWYRRVMGKEIKFLLHFVKESKQDESGMPNNRFLAERTGGTYSTLKVQPAELEDSGVYFCASSQWDKNYGYTFGSGTRLTVV.

Only a few counts were recorded for this clonotype. This rearrangement joins TRBV7-2 to TRBJ2-1; 7 nucleotides line up with TRBD1. Germline V gene lookup returns CDR1 SGHTA and CDR2 FQGNSA. The V and J ends lost 0 bases and 4 bases, in that order; junction bases with no gene match: 3. CDR3 length: 15 residues. CDR3 in DNA: TGTGCCAGCAGCTTAGCGCCGGGACAGTACAATGAGCAGTTCTTC. This codes for CASSLAPGQYNEQFF. Complete variable domain (other parts from reference TRBV7-2 and TRBJ2-1): GAGVSQSPSNKVTEKGKDVELRCDPISGHTALYWYRQSLGQGLEFLIYFQGNSAPDKSGLPSDRFSAERTGGSVSTLTIQRTQQEDSAVYLCASSLAPGQYNEQFFGPGTRLTVL.

This clonotype was counted only a few times. The chain employs TRBV24-1 and TRBJ1-5; D perhaps matches TRBD1 (5 bases). The germline V and J ends were trimmed by 3 bases and 7 bases, with 12 bases remaining between them. The CDR3 loop spans 14 amino acids. Germline V CDR1 and CDR2: KGHDR, SFDVKD. The CDR3 DNA is TGTGCCACCAGTGATAGTCGGGGACGGCAGCCCCAGCATTTT. Its translation: CATSDSRGRQPQHF.

This clonotype was seen more than once but under ten times. This chain uses TRBV7-9 with TRBJ2-6; unclear D gene. Deletions cut 3 bases from V and 0 bases from J, with 6 bases between. This CDR3 comprises 15 residues. Germline CDR1 reads SEHNR; CDR2 reads FQNEAQ (reference sequence). The CDR3 region is CASSFYLSGANVLTF. The DNA of the CDR3 is TGTGCCAGCAGCTTCTATCTCTCTGGGGCCAACGTCCTGACTTTC. The variable domain in full, with the rest retrieved from reference TRBV7-9 and TRBJ2-6, is DTGVSQNPRHKITKRGQNVTFRCDPISEHNRLYWYRQTLGQGPEFLTYFQNEAQLEKSRLLSDRFSAERPKGSFSTLEIQRTEQGDSAMYLCASSFYLSGANVLTFGAGSRLTVL.

This clonotype was seen at least ten times. This sequence joins TRBV24-1 and TRBJ2-1; D unresolved. Germline V gene sequence: CDR1 KGHDR, CDR2 SFDVKD. Trimming took off 7 bases at V and 9 bases at J, with 9 bases between the two ends. The CDR3 runs 11 residues. The DNA of the CDR3 is TGTGCCACCAGCTCAGCCTTTGAGCAGTTCTTC. Amino acid sequence: CATSSAFEQFF.

The gene calls are TRBV6-5 and TRBJ2-7, with 9 bases identical to TRBD2. V lost 0 bases to trimming and J lost 7 bases; unmatched junction nucleotides: 7. The CDR3 runs to 15 residues. The V gene's germline CDR1 is MNHEY and CDR2 SVGAGI. The CDR3 bases are TGTGCCAGCAGTTACTCGACACTAGCGGGCGGGGAGCAGTACTTC. Translated, it gives CASSYSTLAGGEQYF.

This rearrangement joins TRBV29-1 to TRBJ1-1; TRBD1 aligns across 8 bases. Germline V CDR1 and CDR2: SQVTM, ANQGSEA. The CDR3 contains 15 residues. J lost 6 bases, V lost 4 bases, and 13 bases had no gene match. The chain's CDR3 is CSVVPPWTGTPEAFF. The CDR3 nucleotides read TGCAGCGTTGTTCCCCCTTGGACAGGGACCCCTGAAGCTTTCTTT.

The chain joins TRBV18 to TRBJ2-5, with D hard to call. The CDR3 totals 13 residues. Between the trimmed V and J ends, which lost 4 bases and 5 bases, there was a span of 11 bases. Germline CDR1 reads KGHSH; CDR2 reads LQKENI. In DNA, the CDR3 is TGTGCCAGCTCACAAGACCCGGAGGAGACCCAGTACTTC. It codes for CASSQDPEETQYF.

Only one count was recorded for this clonotype. The chain recombines TRBV20-1 with TRBJ2-7, with TRBD2 as a possible D gene (6 bases). CDR1 is DFQATT and CDR2 is SNEGSKA in the germline V gene (reference sequence). This CDR3 has 14 residues. V lost 3 bases and J lost 6, with 18 bases in between. The DNA of the CDR3 is TGCAGTGCTAGGCCCTGGCCCCCGGAGGGCGAGCAGTACTTC. Its translation is CSARPWPPEGEQYF.

The genes are TRBV7-8 and TRBJ2-5, with D unclear. V was trimmed by 6 bases and J by 0 bases, leaving 11 bases between them. The CDR3 is made up of 14 amino acids. Germline V gene sequence: CDR1 SGHVS, CDR2 FQNEAQ. In nucleotides, the CDR3 is TGTGCCAGCAGTCCGTTTGAGTACCAAGAGACCCAGTACTTC. Protein product: CASSPFEYQETQYF.

The chain is built from TRBV7-2 and TRBJ2-1, with a tentative D call TRBD1 (5 bases). Germline lookup yields CDR1 SGHTA and CDR2 FQGNSA. V lost 1 base to trimming and J lost 4 bases, with 8 bases between them. The CDR3 is made up of 14 amino acids. CDR3 residues: CASSLGQKYNEQFF. The CDR3 nucleotides are TGTGCCAGCAGCTTAGGACAGAAGTACAATGAGCAGTTCTTC.